Presented here are 20 T cell receptor beta chains from one specimen sequenced in a study of shared clonotypes between healthy human individuals. TCRdb's table, derived via immunoSEQ multiplex PCR, lists solely in-frame clones and lacks some. The sample has a few million clones, approximately 94% seen once; the top ten hold approximately 0.13%. The sequenced material came from naive CD4+ T cells sorted from blood. Subset indicated: CD45RA+ positively selected. The receptors come from a man aged 18 to 29 in good health.

J is TRBJ1-1 and V is TRBV30; D perhaps matches TRBD1 (6 bases). The CDR3 spans 12 residues. Looked up from germline, CDR1 is GTSNPN and CDR2 is SVGIG (reference sequence). Deletions cut 5 bases from V and 2 bases from J, with 9 bases between. CDR3 in amino acids: CAWLTGNTEAFF. CDR3 in DNA: TGTGCCTGGTTGACAGGAAACACTGAAGCTTTCTTT.

In its sample, this clone was seen a few times. V and J are TRBV2 and TRBJ2-7; D may be TRBD2 (6 bases). V lost 10 bases and J 3 bases, leaving 19 bases between the germline ends. From germline, CDR1 is SNHLY and CDR2 FYNNEI. The CDR3 is 14 residues long. CDR3 in DNA: TGTGCCACCCACTGGGCTAGCGAGGGCTACGAGCAGTACTTC. Translating it yields CATHWASEGYEQYF.

The chain has TRBV7-9 and TRBJ2-7, with 7 bases that match TRBD2. The CDR3 has 15 amino acids. V shed 2 bases, J shed 3 bases, and the junction held 7 bases outside the gene matches. Germline CDR1 reads SEHNR; CDR2 reads FQNEAQ (reference sequence). The CDR3 loop is CASSLNERGGYEQYF. The CDR3 DNA follows: TGTGCCAGCAGCTTAAACGAGCGGGGTGGCTACGAGCAGTACTTC. The entire variable domain, with the rest obtained from reference TRBV7-9 and TRBJ2-7, is as follows: DTGVSQNPRHKITKRGQNVTFRCDPISEHNRLYWYRQTLGQGPEFLTYFQNEAQLEKSRLLSDRFSAERPKGSFSTLEIQRTEQGDSAMYLCASSLNERGGYEQYFGPGTRLTVT.

CDR3 sequence reads: CASKLVDRAPGNTIYF. CDR3 coding DNA: TGCGCCAGCAAGCTCGTAGACAGGGCCCCAGGAAACACCATATATTTT. This chain joins TRBV4-1 and TRBJ1-3, with 7 bases that match TRBD1. This CDR3 has 16 amino acids. Per the germline V gene, CDR1 is MGHRA and CDR2 is YSYEKL. V lost 7 bases, J lost 4 bases, and 13 bases stayed unmatched.

The chain employs TRBV2 and TRBJ1-5; 10 bases map to TRBD1. Germline V CDR1 and CDR2: SNHLY, FYNNEI. The CDR3 length is 14 residues. Trimming took 8 bases from V and 5 from J; bases not matched to a gene: 6. The CDR3 region has the DNA TGTGCCAGCGGACAGGGGGGTCGATATCAGCCCCAGCATTTT. Amino acid sequence: CASGQGGRYQPQHF.

This chain links TRBV6-1 with TRBJ1-2; no clear D gene. CDR1 MNHNS and CDR2 SASEGT come from the germline V gene. V shed 7 bases and J shed 3 bases, with 9 bases lying between them. The CDR3 runs 12 residues. CDR3 sequence: CASTWVDYGYTF. CDR3 nucleotides: TGTGCCAGCACGTGGGTAGACTATGGCTACACCTTC.

This chain uses TRBV6-1 with TRBJ1-6, with no clear D. Trimming took off 0 bases at V and 6 bases at J, with 9 bases between the two ends. In germline, CDR1 is MNHNS, CDR2 SASEGT. There are 15 residues in the CDR3. CDR3: CASSEARGSNSPLHF. CDR3 DNA sequence: TGTGCCAGCAGTGAAGCACGGGGATCTAATTCACCCCTCCACTTT.

The CDR3 nucleotides are TGTGCCAGCAGCCTGGGCAACGAGCAGTACTTC. Translating gives CASSLGNEQYF. J is TRBJ2-7 and V is TRBV6-5, with D hard to call. V lost 6 bases and J 5 bases, leaving 8 bases between the germline ends. CDR1 MNHEY and CDR2 SVGAGI come from the germline V gene. This CDR3 spans 11 amino acids.

Concerning this clone itself: Additional DNA sequences in this sample encode the identical CDR3. This rearrangement joins TRBV9 to TRBJ1-5; 7 bases agree with TRBD1. After removal of 0 bases from V and 4 bases from J, the junction contained 1 base not matched to a gene. Looked up from germline, CDR1 is SGDLS and CDR2 is YYNGEE. The CDR3 is 14 residues long. The CDR3 coding sequence is TGTGCCAGCAGCGTAGAACAGGGGAATCAGCCCCAGCATTTT. It encodes CASSVEQGNQPQHF.

V usage is TRBV28 and J usage is TRBJ2-7; TRBD1 might be the D (5 bases). CDR1 and CDR2 from the germline V gene are MDHEN and SYDVKM. The V and J ends lost 4 bases and 6 bases respectively, with 19 bases between them. There are 15 residues in the CDR3. CDR3 sequence reads: CASSSTGLGRGEQYF. CDR3 coding DNA: TGTGCCAGCAGTTCCACGGGCCTAGGAAGGGGCGAGCAGTACTTC. Using reference TRBV28 and TRBJ2-7 for the parts outside the CDR3, the full variable domain is DVKVTQSSRYLVKRTGEKVFLECVQDMDHENMFWYRQDPGLGLRLIYFSYDVKMKEKGDIPEGYSVSREKKERFSLILESASTNQTSMYLCASSSTGLGRGEQYFGPGTRLTVT.

The rearrangement uses TRBV7-9 and TRBJ1-1; unclear D gene. The CDR3 is made up of 14 amino acids. The V end lost 5 bases, the J end lost 0 bases, and 10 bases lay between the germline ends. Germline V lookup: CDR1 SEHNR, CDR2 FQNEAQ (reference sequence). The CDR3 DNA follows: TGTGCCAGCAGCCTCACGAGGGTGAACACTGAAGCTTTCTTT. This encodes CASSLTRVNTEAFF.

This clone has just a few counts. The gene calls are TRBV9 and TRBJ2-7, with 7 bases matching TRBD2. This CDR3 is 14 amino acids long. V shed 4 bases, J shed 6 bases, and the junction held 10 bases outside the gene matches. Germline lookup yields CDR1 SGDLS and CDR2 YYNGEE. CDR3 sequence: CASSPGLEIGEQYF. CDR3 coding DNA: TGTGCCAGCAGCCCCGGACTAGAAATAGGCGAGCAGTACTTC.

The chain recombines TRBV2 with TRBJ2-5, with TRBD2 matching 11 bases. Germline lookup yields CDR1 SNHLY and CDR2 FYNNEI. This CDR3 has 15 amino acids. V was pared by 3 bases and J by 5 bases, with 5 bases of the junction left unmatched. Here the CDR3 DNA reads TGTGCCAGCAGTGATCGTAGCGGGAGGGGGGAGACCCAGTACTTC. This translates into CASSDRSGRGETQYF. Drawing the rest from reference TRBV2 and TRBJ2-5, the complete variable domain is EPEVTQTPSHQVTQMGQEVILRCVPISNHLYFYWYRQILGQKVEFLVSFYNNEISEKSEIFDDQFSVERPDGSNFTLKIRSTKLEDSAMYFCASSDRSGRGETQYFGPGTRLLVL.

This clone was recorded a few times. The same CDR3 also results from other DNA sequences found in this sample. The chain recombines TRBV28 with TRBJ1-2; D is unclear. V lost 2 bases, J lost 0 bases, and 7 bases lay in between. The CDR3 sequence is 14 residues long. Germline V gene lookup returns CDR1 MDHEN and CDR2 SYDVKM. This CDR3 is CASSLTQPNYGYTF. Here the CDR3 DNA reads TGTGCCAGCAGTTTAACCCAACCTAACTATGGCTACACCTTC.

The chain employs TRBV6-6 and TRBJ2-7; 12 bases map to TRBD2. CDR1 MNHNY and CDR2 SVGAGI come from the germline V gene (reference sequence). The junction had 6 bases not matched to a gene; V was cut back by 5 bases and J by 7 bases. CDR3 size: 14 residues. The DNA for the CDR3 is TGTGCCAGCAGTAAGGGACTAGCGGGCCAAGAGCAGTACTTC. Its protein product is CASSKGLAGQEQYF.

With regard to this clone: This sample includes further DNA sequences coding for the same CDR3. This chain joins TRBV7-2 and TRBJ2-7; 7 nucleotides match TRBD2. The V segment lost 1 base and the J segment 3 bases; nucleotides outside the gene matches: 3. Germline CDR1 and CDR2: SGHTA and FQGNSA. The CDR3 consists of 14 residues. CDR3 sequence: CASSLVAGDYEQYF. The CDR3 region has the DNA TGTGCCAGCAGCTTAGTTGCGGGAGACTACGAGCAGTACTTC. Based on the CDR3 plus reference TRBV7-2 and TRBJ2-7, the full variable domain is GAGVSQSPSNKVTEKGKDVELRCDPISGHTALYWYRQSLGQGLEFLIYFQGNSAPDKSGLPSDRFSAERTGGSVSTLTIQRTQQEDSAVYLCASSLVAGDYEQYFGPGTRLTVT.

V usage is TRBV6-1 and J usage is TRBJ2-2; the D gene is possibly TRBD2 (5 bases). Germline assignment: CDR1 MNHNS and CDR2 SASEGT. The CDR3 runs to 14 residues. With 9 bases removed from V and 6 bases from J, the gap between germline ends came to 17 bases. The CDR3, as DNA: TGTGCCAGTGGAGGCAAAGTAGTTGCCGGGGAGCTGTTTTTT. Amino acids: CASGGKVVAGELFF.

This clone was recorded once. The chain has TRBV2 and TRBJ2-2; D unclear. Germline CDR1 SNHLY, CDR2 FYNNEI. The CDR3 consists of 13 residues. The V and J ends lost 7 bases and 4 bases respectively, with 10 bases between them. CDR3 DNA: TGTGCCAGCAAGCCATGGTCCACCGGGGAGCTGTTTTTT. Its translation is CASKPWSTGELFF.

The genes are TRBV6-5 and TRBJ2-5; a weak D match, TRBD2 (6 bases). The CDR3 covers 16 residues. V was shortened by 4 bases and J by 0 bases, with 15 bases between the two germline ends. Per germline, CDR1 MNHEY and CDR2 SVGAGI. The CDR3 nucleotides read TGTGCCAGCAGTTTCGGACGGGGACTGAACCAAGAGACCCAGTACTTC. It codes for CASSFGRGLNQETQYF.

The J gene is TRBJ2-3, the V gene TRBV2; 10 positions agree with TRBD2. Germline assignment: CDR1 SNHLY and CDR2 FYNNEI. The CDR3 is 16 amino acids. Trimming at V came to 7 bases and at J to 1 base, leaving 8 bases not matched to a gene. The CDR3 loop reads CASKERGGKGTDTQYF. CDR3 nucleotide sequence: TGTGCCAGCAAGGAGCGGGGGGGCAAGGGCACAGATACGCAGTATTTT.